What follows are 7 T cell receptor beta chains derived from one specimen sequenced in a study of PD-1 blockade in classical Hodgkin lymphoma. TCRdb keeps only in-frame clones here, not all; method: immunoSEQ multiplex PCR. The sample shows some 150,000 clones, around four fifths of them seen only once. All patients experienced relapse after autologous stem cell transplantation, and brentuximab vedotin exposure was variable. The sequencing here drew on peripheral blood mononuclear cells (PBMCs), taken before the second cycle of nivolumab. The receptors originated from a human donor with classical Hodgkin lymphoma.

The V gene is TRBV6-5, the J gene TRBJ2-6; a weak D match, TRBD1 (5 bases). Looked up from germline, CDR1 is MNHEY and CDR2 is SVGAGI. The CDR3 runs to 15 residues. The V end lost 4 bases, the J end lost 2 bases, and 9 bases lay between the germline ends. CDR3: CASSFQGTGANVLTF. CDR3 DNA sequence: TGTGCCAGCAGTTTCCAGGGTACTGGGGCCAACGTCCTGACTTTC.

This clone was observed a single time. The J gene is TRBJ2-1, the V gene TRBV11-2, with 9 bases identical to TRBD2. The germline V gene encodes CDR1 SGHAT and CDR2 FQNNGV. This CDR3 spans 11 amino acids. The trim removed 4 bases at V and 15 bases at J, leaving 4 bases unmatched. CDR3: CASSSSGNRFF. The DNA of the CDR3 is TGTGCCAGCAGCTCTAGCGGGAATAGGTTCTTC.

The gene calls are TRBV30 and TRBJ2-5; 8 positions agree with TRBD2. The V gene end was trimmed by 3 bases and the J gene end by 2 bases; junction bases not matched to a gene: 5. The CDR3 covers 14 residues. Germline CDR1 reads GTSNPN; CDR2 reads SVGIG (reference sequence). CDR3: CAWSPAGVQETQYF. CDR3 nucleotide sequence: TGTGCCTGGAGCCCAGCGGGAGTACAAGAGACCCAGTACTTC.

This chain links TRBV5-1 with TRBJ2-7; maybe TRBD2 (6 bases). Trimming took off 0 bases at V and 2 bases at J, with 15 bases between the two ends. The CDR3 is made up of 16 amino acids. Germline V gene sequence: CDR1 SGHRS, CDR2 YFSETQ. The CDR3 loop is CASSLARLPGAYEQYF. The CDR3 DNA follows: TGCGCCAGCAGCTTGGCCCGCCTTCCGGGAGCCTACGAGCAGTACTTC.

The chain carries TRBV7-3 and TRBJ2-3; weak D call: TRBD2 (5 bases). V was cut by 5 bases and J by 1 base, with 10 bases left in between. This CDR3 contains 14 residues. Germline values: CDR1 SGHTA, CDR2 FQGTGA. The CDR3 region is CASSPGVGTDTQYF. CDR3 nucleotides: TGTGCCAGCAGCCCCGGGGTGGGCACAGATACGCAGTATTTT.

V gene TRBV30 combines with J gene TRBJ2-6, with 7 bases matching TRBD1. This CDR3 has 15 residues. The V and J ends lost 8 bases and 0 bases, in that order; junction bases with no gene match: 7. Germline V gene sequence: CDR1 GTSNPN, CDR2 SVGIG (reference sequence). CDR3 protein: CARQGWSSGANVLTF. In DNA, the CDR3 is TGTGCCCGACAGGGTTGGAGCTCTGGGGCCAACGTCCTGACTTTC. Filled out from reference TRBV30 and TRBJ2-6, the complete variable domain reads SQTIHQWPATLVQPVGSPLSLECTVEGTSNPNLYWYRQAAGRGLQLLFYSVGIGQISSEVPQNLSASRPQDRQFILSSKKLLLSDSGFYLCARQGWSSGANVLTFGAGSRLTVL.

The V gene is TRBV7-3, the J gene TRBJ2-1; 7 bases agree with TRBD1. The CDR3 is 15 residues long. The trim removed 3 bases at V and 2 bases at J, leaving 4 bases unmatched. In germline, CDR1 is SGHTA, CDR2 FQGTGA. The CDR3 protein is CASSFTTGPYNEQFF. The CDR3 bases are TGTGCCAGCAGCTTCACGACAGGGCCCTACAATGAGCAGTTCTTC.